The 30 T cell receptor beta chains below all came from one sample that was sequenced in a study of CD8 T cell repertoires and HIV-1 epitope variants. No cognate antigen is known for these TCRs. Sequenced by immunoSEQ multiplex PCR; TCRdb stores in-frame clones only, minus some. The table has about 5,600 clones, 50% to 80% seen once. Sequenced sample: cultured CD8+ T cells derived from PBMCs. The receptors shown here come from a male donor with HIV.

The rearrangement uses TRBV27 and TRBJ2-1; D is ambiguous. Germline values: CDR1 MNHEY, CDR2 SMNVEV (reference sequence). Trimming stripped 5 bases from V and 4 bases from J, with 9 bases between. This CDR3 region has 13 residues. This CDR3 is CASSPLSYNEQFF. The CDR3 coding sequence is TGTGCCAGCAGTCCCCTAAGTTACAATGAGCAGTTCTTC.

The chain employs TRBV19 and TRBJ2-1; TRBD2 might be the D (6 bases). V lost 0 bases and J 7 bases, leaving 7 bases between the germline ends. Germline V gives CDR1 LNHDA, CDR2 SQIVND (reference sequence). This CDR3 region has 13 residues. The CDR3 here is CASSIDGLNEQFF. CDR3 DNA: TGTGCCAGTAGTATAGATGGACTAAATGAGCAGTTCTTC.

The rearrangement uses TRBV28 and TRBJ1-1; weak D call: TRBD1 (5 bases). There are 12 residues in the CDR3. Trimming took off 10 bases at V and 0 bases at J, with 9 bases between the two ends. From germline, CDR1 is MDHEN and CDR2 SYDVKM. The CDR3: CATNRMNTEAFF. The CDR3 DNA reads TGTGCCACTAACAGGATGAACACTGAAGCTTTCTTT. Based on the CDR3 plus reference TRBV28 and TRBJ1-1, the full variable domain is DVKVTQSSRYLVKRTGEKVFLECVQDMDHENMFWYRQDPGLGLRLIYFSYDVKMKEKGDIPEGYSVSREKKERFSLILESASTNQTSMYLCATNRMNTEAFFGQGTRLTVV.

CDR3 amino acids: CASSPLEGTEAFF. In nucleotides, the CDR3 is TGCGCCAGCAGCCCCTTGGAGGGGACTGAAGCTTTCTTT. This chain joins TRBV5-1 and TRBJ1-1, with a tentative D call TRBD1 (5 bases). CDR1 and CDR2 (germline): SGHRS, YFSETQ. V was trimmed by 4 bases and J by 5 bases, leaving 12 bases between them. The CDR3 is made up of 13 amino acids.

The sample holds one count of this clone. The chain joins TRBV4-1 to TRBJ2-7; 13 nucleotides match TRBD2. Per germline, CDR1 MGHRA and CDR2 YSYEKL. V trimming: 3 bases; J trimming: 2 bases; junction bases outside the gene matches: 4. The CDR3 sequence is 16 residues long. CDR3 DNA sequence: TGCGCCAGCAGCCACCCGACTAGCGGGAGGACCTACGAGCAGTACTTC. It yields the protein CASSHPTSGRTYEQYF.

The genes are TRBV4-1 and TRBJ2-1; 9 bases line up with TRBD2. The V segment lost 3 bases and the J segment 4 bases; nucleotides outside the gene matches: 7. CDR3 length equals 16 residues. The germline V gene has CDR1 MGHRA and CDR2 YSYEKL. The chain's CDR3 is CASSHVAGDGYNEQFF. The CDR3 DNA follows: TGCGCCAGCAGCCACGTAGCGGGAGACGGGTACAATGAGCAGTTCTTC.

The rearrangement uses TRBV6-1 and TRBJ1-2, with 9 nucleotides matching TRBD1. Per the germline V gene, CDR1 is MNHNS and CDR2 is SASEGT. CDR3 length: 15 residues. With 4 bases clipped from V and 3 bases from J, the junction kept 6 bases outside the gene matches. CDR3 in amino acids: CASSGPDRGDYGYTF. The CDR3 DNA is TGTGCCAGCAGTGGACCGGACAGGGGAGACTATGGCTACACCTTC.

The rearrangement joins TRBV11-1 to TRBJ2-1; TRBD2 agrees at 14 bases. This CDR3 contains 15 residues. CDR1 is SGHAT, CDR2 FQDESV, per germline (reference sequence). Unmatched junction bases numbered 2, after V lost 3 bases and J lost 7 bases. The CDR3 sequence: CASSFGTSGSNEQFF. The CDR3 DNA reads as TGTGCCAGCAGCTTTGGGACTAGCGGGAGTAATGAGCAGTTCTTC.

This clone was counted a few times. The chain recombines TRBV30 with TRBJ2-7, with D hard to call. V lost 4 bases to trimming and J lost 10 bases, with 26 bases between them. Germline CDR1 is GTSNPN and CDR2 is SVGIG (reference sequence). CDR3 length equals 15 residues. As DNA, the CDR3 is TGTGCCTGGACCCCCCTGACCGGATCAGGATTCAACCAGTACTTC. This codes for CAWTPLTGSGFNQYF.

This clone was counted a single time. The V call is TRBV11-2, the J call TRBJ1-1; D is undetermined. The CDR3 has 15 residues. Germline V lookup: CDR1 SGHAT, CDR2 FQNNGV. Trimming shortened V by 0 bases and J by 1 base, and 9 bases separated the two germline ends. The CDR3 region is CASSLENTKNTEAFF. In nucleotides, the CDR3 is TGTGCCAGCAGCTTAGAGAACACCAAGAACACTGAAGCTTTCTTT.

This clone was counted once. The V and J genes are TRBV28 and TRBJ1-4; D unresolved. The CDR3 is 12 residues long. V dropped 4 bases and J dropped 8 bases, with 8 bases sitting between them. Germline CDR1 reads MDHEN; CDR2 reads SYDVKM. The CDR3 DNA sequence: TGTGCCAGCAGTTGGGAAGGGGAAAAACTGTTTTTT. It translates to CASSWEGEKLFF.

The sample holds a few counts of this clone. The rearrangement joins TRBV28 to TRBJ1-1; a weak D match, TRBD1 (5 bases). Germline assignment: CDR1 MDHEN and CDR2 SYDVKM. The V and J ends lost 3 bases and 4 bases respectively, with 9 bases between them. The CDR3 is made up of 13 amino acids. CDR3 protein: CASSLEGSTEAFF. The CDR3 region has the DNA TGTGCCAGCAGTTTGGAGGGGAGCACTGAAGCTTTCTTT.

CDR3 coding DNA: TGTGCCAGCACCAAGGGGACAGACGATTACAATGAGCAGTTCTTC. Its protein is CASTKGTDDYNEQFF. The rearrangement uses TRBV28 and TRBJ2-1; 7 bases match TRBD1. CDR3 length: 15 amino acids. The ends lost 7 bases at V and 4 bases at J; junction bases unmatched: 10. Germline V gives CDR1 MDHEN, CDR2 SYDVKM.

The DNA for the CDR3 is TGTGCCAGCACCTTGGGGGGGACAGGAACTTACGAGCAGTACTTC. It yields the protein CASTLGGTGTYEQYF. The rearrangement uses TRBV28 and TRBJ2-5; tentatively, D is TRBD1 (8 bases). TRBJ2-7 explains the end of the DNA better; the J call may be wrong. Per germline, CDR1 MDHEN and CDR2 SYDVKM. This CDR3 contains 15 residues.

The rearrangement joins TRBV7-3 to TRBJ2-2; tentative D call: TRBD2 (5 bases). This CDR3 region has 15 residues. The ends were cut back, 5 bases at V and 1 base at J, with 11 bases in the middle. Germline CDR1 reads SGHTA; CDR2 reads FQGTGA. The CDR3 DNA sequence: TGTGCCAGCAGCCCAATCGGGGAGAACACCGGGGAGCTGTTTTTT. Translation: CASSPIGENTGELFF.

This sequence joins TRBV6-5 and TRBJ2-7; a weak D match, TRBD2 (5 bases). From germline, CDR1 is MNHEY and CDR2 SVGAGI. V shed 2 bases and J shed 6 bases, with 14 bases lying between them. CDR3 size: 14 residues. CDR3 bases: TGTGCCAGCAGTTACCTTGAGGGAGAGGGCGAGCAGTACTTC. It codes for CASSYLEGEGEQYF.

The chain joins TRBV13 to TRBJ2-7; D ambiguous. The germline V and J ends were trimmed by 2 bases and 2 bases, with 10 bases remaining between them. Germline loops: CDR1 PRHDT, CDR2 FYEKMQ (reference sequence). CDR3 length: 14 amino acids. CDR3 nucleotide sequence: TGTGCCAGCAGCTTAACGCAGGCCACCTACGAGCAGTACTTC. Translation gives CASSLTQATYEQYF.

The chain is built from TRBV9 and TRBJ1-2, with D maybe TRBD1 (6 bases). V dropped 1 base and J dropped 1 base, with 20 bases sitting between them. Germline V gene data show CDR1 as SGDLS and CDR2 as YYNGEE. The length of the CDR3 is 18 residues. In DNA form, the CDR3 reads TGTGCCAGCAGCGTACAAGGGGGGGCGCCGGCTATTAACTATGGCTACACCTTC. It codes for CASSVQGGAPAINYGYTF.

V gene TRBV19 combines with J gene TRBJ2-7; the D gene is possibly TRBD1 (6 bases). V lost 8 bases, J lost 0 bases, and 14 bases lay in between. CDR3 length: 14 amino acids. Germline CDR1 reads LNHDA; CDR2 reads SQIVND (reference sequence). The chain's CDR3 is CASSVGTISYEQYF. CDR3 nucleotide sequence: TGTGCCAGTTCGGTGGGGACAATCTCCTACGAGCAGTACTTC.

The rearrangement links TRBV11-2 to TRBJ2-1; D might be TRBD2 (7 bases). With 5 bases removed from V and 2 bases from J, the gap between germline ends came to 16 bases. This CDR3 contains 16 residues. Per the germline V gene, CDR1 is SGHAT and CDR2 is FQNNGV. The CDR3 DNA is TGTGCCAGCAGCCCCAGGGGAGGGGGTCCCTACAATGAGCAGTTCTTC. Amino acids: CASSPRGGGPYNEQFF.

The V call is TRBV27, the J call TRBJ2-1; D is unclear. Trimming removed 8 bases at V and 0 bases at J, with 14 bases between. Germline V lookup: CDR1 MNHEY, CDR2 SMNVEV (reference sequence). This CDR3 is 15 amino acids long. This chain's CDR3 is CASGIDRSSYNEQFF. In DNA, the CDR3 is TGTGCCAGCGGGATTGATCGAAGCTCCTACAATGAGCAGTTCTTC.

The chain has TRBV7-4 and TRBJ2-7, with TRBD1 identical over 7 bases. This CDR3 has 14 residues. CDR1 and CDR2 from the germline V gene are SGHVT and SQSDAQ. J lost 7 bases, V lost 3 bases, and 9 bases had no gene match. DNA for the CDR3: TGTGCCAGCAGCTTGGGACAGTACCTTCGTGAGCAGTACTTC. Translation gives CASSLGQYLREQYF. The variable domain in full, with the rest retrieved from reference TRBV7-4 and TRBJ2-7, is GAGVSQSPRYKVAKRGRDVALRCDSISGHVTLYWYRQTLGQGSEVLTYSQSDAQRDKSGRPSGRFSAERPERSVSTLKIQRTEQGDSAVYLCASSLGQYLREQYFGPGTRLTVT.

The chain combines TRBV5-6 with TRBJ2-2, with D possibly matching TRBD2 (6 bases). V was clipped by 3 bases and J by 3 bases, with 21 bases between them. Germline lookup yields CDR1 SGHDT and CDR2 YYEEEE. The CDR3 has 18 amino acids. The chain's CDR3 is CASSYGRLEYSDTGELFF. The DNA of the CDR3 is TGTGCCAGCAGCTATGGGAGGCTAGAATATAGCGACACCGGGGAGCTGTTTTTT. Using reference TRBV5-6 and TRBJ2-2 for the parts outside the CDR3, the full variable domain is DAGVTQSPTHLIKTRGQQVTLRCSPKSGHDTVSWYQQALGQGPQFIFQYYEEEERQRGNFPDRFSGHQFPNYSSELNVNALLLGDSALYLCASSYGRLEYSDTGELFFGEGSRLTVL.

V and J are TRBV5-5 and TRBJ2-5, with 8 bases aligning to TRBD1. Germline CDR1 SGHKS, CDR2 YYEKEE (reference sequence). The J segment lost 5 bases and the V segment lost 3 bases, leaving 9 bases of the junction unmatched. This CDR3 has 15 residues. In DNA form, the CDR3 reads TGTGCCAGCAGCTACCGGACAGGGTCGGTGGAGACCCAGTACTTC. Encoded protein: CASSYRTGSVETQYF. Combining the CDR3 with reference TRBV5-5 and TRBJ2-5 gives the whole variable domain DAGVTQSPTHLIKTRGQQVTLRCSPISGHKSVSWYQQVLGQGPQFIFQYYEKEERGRGNFPDRFSARQFPNYSSELNVNALLLGDSALYLCASSYRTGSVETQYFGPGTRLLVL.

The chain uses TRBV6-6 and TRBJ1-2, with D unclear. The CDR3 loop spans 13 amino acids. V was clipped by 2 bases and J by 8 bases, with 12 bases between them. The germline CDR1 and CDR2 sequences are MNHNY and SVGAGI (reference sequence). CDR3 DNA: TGTGCCAGCAGTTACGTGAGGGCGGGGGGCTACACCTTC. Protein sequence: CASSYVRAGGYTF.

This clone was counted a few times. The V gene is TRBV18, the J gene TRBJ1-2, with D maybe TRBD1 (6 bases). V shed 2 bases and J shed 4 bases, with 14 bases lying between them. The CDR3 spans 15 residues. CDR1 is KGHSH and CDR2 is LQKENI in the germline V gene. CDR3 amino acids: CASSPNSGEGYGYTF. The DNA for the CDR3 is TGTGCCAGCTCACCAAATTCAGGGGAGGGCTATGGCTACACCTTC.

To note about this clone: The sample holds other DNA sequences that translate to the same CDR3. This chain links TRBV5-1 with TRBJ2-7, with D possibly being TRBD1 (6 bases). Deletions cut 0 bases from V and 3 bases from J, with 10 bases between. There are 14 residues in the CDR3. Germline CDR1 SGHRS, CDR2 YFSETQ. The CDR3 loop reads CASSLGGGGYEQYF. CDR3 bases: TGCGCCAGCAGCTTGGGAGGGGGTGGCTACGAGCAGTACTTC.

The J gene is TRBJ2-3, the V gene TRBV15; D gene unclear. Looked up from germline, CDR1 is LNHNV and CDR2 is YYDKDF (reference sequence). Trimming removed 5 bases from V and 1 base from J, with 4 bases in between. This CDR3 region has 12 residues. CDR3 sequence (DNA): TGTGCCACCAGCGCGGGCACAGATACGCAGTATTTT. Its translation is CATSAGTDTQYF. The entire variable domain, with the rest obtained from reference TRBV15 and TRBJ2-3, is as follows: DAMVIQNPRYQVTQFGKPVTLSCSQTLNHNVMYWYQQKSSQAPKLLFHYYDKDFNNEADTPDNFQSRRPNTSFCFLDIRSPGLGDTAMYLCATSAGTDTQYFGPGTRLTVL.

The chain is built from TRBV5-5 and TRBJ2-7; no definite D call. This CDR3 region has 13 residues. Germline CDR1 reads SGHKS; CDR2 reads YYEKEE (reference sequence). V was trimmed by 2 bases and J by 6 bases, leaving 12 bases between them. CDR3 sequence (DNA): TGTGCCAGCAGCTTTGGGCTCACGGTCGAGCAGTACTTC. Translated, it gives CASSFGLTVEQYF.

The rearrangement joins TRBV28 to TRBJ1-3, with TRBD1 as a possible D gene (6 bases). V shed 1 base and J shed 0 bases, with 16 bases lying between them. The CDR3 runs to 18 residues. Germline loops: CDR1 MDHEN, CDR2 SYDVKM. The CDR3 spells CASSLYGGGTNSGNTIYF. The CDR3 DNA follows: TGTGCCAGCAGTTTATATGGAGGGGGGACAAACTCTGGAAACACCATATATTTT. The whole variable domain, filled in from reference TRBV28 and TRBJ1-3, reads DVKVTQSSRYLVKRTGEKVFLECVQDMDHENMFWYRQDPGLGLRLIYFSYDVKMKEKGDIPEGYSVSREKKERFSLILESASTNQTSMYLCASSLYGGGTNSGNTIYFGEGSWLTVV.